The table lists the clone carrying this TCR beta chain with many counts. The data derive from a study of metastatic and nonmetastatic thyroid tumors. The V gene lost 6 bases and the J gene lost 7 bases, with 15 bases spanning the gap. Germline loops: CDR1 MDHEN, CDR2 SYDVKM. This CDR3 is 13 amino acids long. Patients had received no treatment of any kind before thyroid surgery. Methods used by the authors: The distant-metastasis classifier for papillary thyroid cancer was built from CDR3 differences across clinicopathological groups. TCRdb reprocessed the PCR reads using MiXCR. Clone size and V and J calls follow TCRdb, not the original study. The sample lists roughly 18,000 clones, roughly a fifth occurring once.

The receptor's source is a female donor with papillary thyroid cancer or a benign thyroid nodule (not recorded which). Some clones in this sample may be carry-over from other donors' samples. Sequencing was performed on tumor tissue. This sequence joins TRBV28 and TRBJ1-1; no clear D gene. As DNA, the CDR3 is TGTGCCAGCAGGAGGGCCCGATGGGGTGAAGCTTTCTTT. Translation: CASRRARWGEAFF.